The 19 T cell receptor beta chains below come from one sample, sequenced in a study of cytomegalovirus exposure and HLA in healthy donors. Vbeta (60) and Jbeta (13) primers were used in the PCR. The method was immunoSEQ multiplex PCR; TCRdb's version includes in-frame clones alone and lacks a portion of them. Among some 120,000 clones listed, approximately 87% were seen once. The sequencing input was PBMCs. These receptors all come from a man aged 18 to 29 in good health and CMV-seropositive.

This clone has only a few counts. The chain employs TRBV30 and TRBJ1-1; D gene uncertain. The CDR3 totals 11 residues. V was clipped by 4 bases and J by 0 bases, with 3 bases between them. CDR1 is GTSNPN and CDR2 is SVGIG in the germline V gene (reference sequence). CDR3 amino acids: CAWTVNTEAFF. CDR3 nucleotides: TGTGCCTGGACGGTGAACACTGAAGCTTTCTTT.

As DNA, the CDR3 is TGTGCCTGGAGCCCCCGCATCAGGGTAGCTTTCTTT. Translating gives CAWSPRIRVAFF. The chain links TRBV30 to TRBJ1-1; D is perhaps TRBD1 (5 bases). Germline V lookup: CDR1 GTSNPN, CDR2 SVGIG (reference sequence). The CDR3 spans 12 residues. Deletions cut 3 bases from V and 10 bases from J, with 15 bases between.

V gene TRBV29-1 combines with J gene TRBJ2-2; TRBD2 matches at 8 bases. Germline V CDR1 and CDR2: SQVTM, ANQGSEA. This CDR3 is built from 14 residues. Trimming took 6 bases from V and 1 from J; bases not matched to a gene: 4. The CDR3 nucleotides are TGCAGCGTCCGAGCGGGGGTGAACACCGGGGAGCTGTTTTTT. Its protein is CSVRAGVNTGELFF.

This rearrangement joins TRBV9 to TRBJ2-2; unclear D gene. This CDR3 is built from 17 residues. Germline V gene data show CDR1 as SGDLS and CDR2 as YYNGEE. Deletions cut 1 base from V and 1 base from J, with 14 bases between. The CDR3 nucleotides read TGTGCCAGCAGCGTACTTAACTCCCTGATGAACACCGGGGAGCTGTTTTTT. Amino acid sequence: CASSVLNSLMNTGELFF.

To note about this clone: The same CDR3 is also encoded by other DNA sequences in this sample. The chain recombines TRBV2 with TRBJ2-7; TRBD2 might be the D (7 bases). The germline CDR1 and CDR2 sequences are SNHLY and FYNNEI. This CDR3 is 13 amino acids long. Trimming left V 8 bases short and J 5 bases short, with 16 bases between. The CDR3 DNA is TGTGCCAGCCACTTGCGGGGGCTCAACGAGCAGTACTTC. This encodes CASHLRGLNEQYF.

V gene TRBV30 combines with J gene TRBJ2-7; possible D gene TRBD1, 6 bases. Germline V gene data show CDR1 as GTSNPN and CDR2 as SVGIG (reference sequence). The CDR3 has 14 residues. V lost 5 bases and J 4 bases, leaving 18 bases between the germline ends. The CDR3 DNA is TGTGCCTGGGGTCCACCGGACAGCTTATACGAGCAGTACTTC. Residues: CAWGPPDSLYEQYF.

J is TRBJ1-1 and V is TRBV5-6; 11 bases are shared with TRBD1. The CDR3 runs 16 residues. Germline CDR1 is SGHDT and CDR2 is YYEEEE. Unmatched junction bases numbered 8, after V lost 2 bases and J lost 5 bases. CDR3 sequence: CASSFPGQGVGTEAFF. In DNA form, the CDR3 reads TGTGCCAGCAGCTTTCCGGGACAGGGGGTTGGAACTGAAGCTTTCTTT.

This rearrangement joins TRBV6-5 to TRBJ2-1; 10 nucleotides agree with TRBD1. Germline V gene data show CDR1 as MNHEY and CDR2 as SVGAGI. The CDR3 extends over 15 amino acids. The V gene end was trimmed by 6 bases and the J gene end by 9 bases; junction bases not matched to a gene: 11. This chain's CDR3 is CASSPDRGVFVEQFF. CDR3 DNA sequence: TGTGCCAGCAGCCCGGACAGGGGGGTTTTTGTTGAGCAGTTCTTC.

The chain employs TRBV28 and TRBJ2-4; TRBD2 matches 10 bases. Per germline, CDR1 MDHEN and CDR2 SYDVKM. V lost 6 bases, J lost 0 bases, and 5 bases stayed unmatched. This CDR3 is built from 16 residues. The CDR3 loop is CASSISGGIAKNIQYF. The CDR3 DNA reads TGTGCCAGCAGCATTAGCGGGGGGATAGCCAAAAACATTCAGTACTTC. Using reference TRBV28 and TRBJ2-4 for the parts outside the CDR3, the full variable domain is DVKVTQSSRYLVKRTGEKVFLECVQDMDHENMFWYRQDPGLGLRLIYFSYDVKMKEKGDIPEGYSVSREKKERFSLILESASTNQTSMYLCASSISGGIAKNIQYFGAGTRLSVL.

This sequence joins TRBV30 and TRBJ2-7; TRBD2 aligns across 8 bases. Germline values: CDR1 GTSNPN, CDR2 SVGIG (reference sequence). Trimming cost V 0 bases and J 2 bases; bases outside gene matches: 3. This CDR3 region has 14 residues. DNA of the CDR3: TGTGCCTGGAGTGTGGGTAGCGGGGCCTACGAGCAGTACTTC. Encoded protein: CAWSVGSGAYEQYF.

This sequence joins TRBV7-7 and TRBJ2-3; TRBD2 agrees at 8 bases. The trim removed 5 bases at V and 5 bases at J, leaving 3 bases unmatched. CDR3 length: 13 residues. CDR1 and CDR2 from the germline V gene are SSHAT and FNYEAQ (reference sequence). The CDR3 coding sequence is TGTGCCAGCAGCCACGGGGGGGGAGATACGCAGTATTTT. This codes for CASSHGGGDTQYF.

The chain has TRBV13 and TRBJ2-7, with D possibly matching TRBD2 (5 bases). Trimming cost V 5 bases and J 3 bases, with 20 bases left between them. Germline lookup yields CDR1 PRHDT and CDR2 FYEKMQ (reference sequence). This CDR3 has 16 amino acids. CDR3 amino acids: CASSPSTDSRYYEQYF. CDR3 nucleotide sequence: TGTGCCAGCAGCCCCTCGACGGACTCTCGATACTACGAGCAGTACTTC.

V is TRBV6-1 and J is TRBJ1-1; a possible D gene is TRBD1 (6 bases). This CDR3 is 14 amino acids long. The V gene's germline CDR1 is MNHNS and CDR2 SASEGT. V lost 10 bases to trimming and J lost 0 bases, with 15 bases between them. The CDR3 nucleotides read TGTGCCACCGGATTTCGGACAGTGAACACTGAAGCTTTCTTT. As protein: CATGFRTVNTEAFF.

This sequence joins TRBV18 and TRBJ2-3; perhaps TRBD2 as D (6 bases). The V gene lost 5 bases and the J gene lost 2 bases, with 17 bases spanning the gap. CDR1 is KGHSH and CDR2 is LQKENI in the germline V gene. The CDR3 length is 16 residues. CDR3 coding DNA: TGTGCCAGCTCAAGGACGGGACTCCTCCCCACAGATACGCAGTATTTT. It is translated as CASSRTGLLPTDTQYF.

The V gene is TRBV2, the J gene TRBJ1-2; TRBD1 aligns across 7 bases. The CDR3 is 16 residues long. The germline V gene encodes CDR1 SNHLY and CDR2 FYNNEI. V lost 6 bases to trimming and J lost 4 bases; unmatched junction nucleotides: 14. DNA of the CDR3: TGTGCCAGCAGCCCTGGACAGGCGGTGGGCGGCTATGGCTACACCTTC. Its protein product is CASSPGQAVGGYGYTF.

This chain links TRBV28 with TRBJ2-7; perhaps TRBD1 as D (6 bases). CDR3 length: 13 residues. V was clipped by 8 bases and J by 3 bases, with 14 bases between them. The germline V gene encodes CDR1 MDHEN and CDR2 SYDVKM. The CDR3 nucleotides read TGTGCCAGCCGAAAACAGGGATTCTACGAGCAGTACTTC. It is translated as CASRKQGFYEQYF.

The chain couples TRBV25-1 to TRBJ2-3; TRBD2 agrees at 10 bases. This CDR3 is 14 amino acids long. Germline V lookup: CDR1 MGHDK, CDR2 SYGVNS. J gave up 5 bases and V 5 bases, and 4 bases lay outside the gene matches. In DNA form, the CDR3 reads TGTGCCAGCAGTAATAGCGGGGGGAGAGATACGCAGTATTTT. Translating it yields CASSNSGGRDTQYF.

The gene calls are TRBV4-2 and TRBJ2-3, with 9 bases that match TRBD2. Germline assignment: CDR1 LGHNA and CDR2 YNFKEQ. This CDR3 spans 16 amino acids. The V and J ends lost 0 bases and 6 bases, in that order; junction bases with no gene match: 7. The CDR3 DNA reads as TGTGCCAGCAGCCAAGAAGGCGGGGGGGCCCCTGATACGCAGTATTTT. This sequence encodes CASSQEGGGAPDTQYF.

V is TRBV5-1 and J is TRBJ2-1; the D gene is possibly TRBD1 (7 bases). Germline CDR1 SGHRS, CDR2 YFSETQ. V gave up 6 bases and J gave up 7 bases, with 17 bases separating them. The CDR3 consists of 14 residues. CDR3 in amino acids: CASNQGDFWNEQFF. Here the CDR3 DNA reads TGCGCCAGCAACCAGGGGGACTTTTGGAATGAGCAGTTCTTC.